This section outlines one T cell receptor beta chain sequence together with its context. The antigen is unknown. The data stem from a study of CXCR3-negative and CXCR3-positive naive CD8 T cells. The CD45RO-CCR7+CD27+CD95- phenotype denoted naive CD8+ T cells. Broader study findings: From TRB CDR3 properties, TCR strength was inferred; surface CD5 did not differ between naive subsets. CXCR3-positive naive cells had more hydrophobic TRB CDR3s than CXCR3-negative naive cells. Partly lower CXCR3 expression followed cryopreservation, and most assays relied on fresh PBMCs. Memory CD8+ cells had much lower diversity, and both naive subsets had comparably high diversity.

With UMI labels, 5' RACE was used to prepare the TRB cDNA libraries. TCRdb re-called the 5' RACE reads and gives one entry per CDR3 protein, without DNA. Its clone listing holds 150,000 to 160,000 distinct CDR3 sequences. What was sequenced was naive CXCR3+ CD8+ T cells from blood. Subset defined: CD45RO-CCR7+CD27+CD95- naive CD8+ T cells expressing CXCR3 (TNR3+). The origin of this receptor is a human donor in good health. Some clones in this sample may be carry-over from other donors' samples.

This chain's CDR3 is CASSERKDRDYPPWYGYTF. This sequence joins TRBV25-1 and TRBJ1-2; TCRdb's D call, TRBD1, is unchecked because there is no DNA. Germline CDR1 MGHDK, CDR2 SYGVNS. The CDR3 has 19 residues.